The clone carrying this T cell receptor beta chain came up a few times. Its cognate antigen is unknown. The data were taken from a study of T-cell reconstitution after alpha-beta-depleted transplantation in children. General study results and limits: After transplant, at about two months, alpha-beta T cells were reportedly derived from several hundred expanded graft clones. T-cell numbers and diversity, one year after transplant, stemmed largely from T cells that were newly produced. Some patients' high day-60 TCRbeta diversity was traced to surviving recipient T cells and thymic progenitors.

The authors prepared the TCRbeta library with unique molecular identifiers. TCRdb processed the PCR reads anew with MiXCR; each CDR3 protein has one entry. The sample lists roughly 340,000 distinct CDR3 sequences; roughly 17% were seen once. The CDR3 is 16 amino acids. V lost 2 bases and J 1 base, leaving 10 bases between the germline ends. Germline values: CDR1 SGHRS, CDR2 YFSETQ. The chain uses TRBV5-1 and TRBJ2-6, with D possibly being TRBD2 (5 bases). The receptor was derived from a male patient between 2 and 10 years old who had a stem cell transplant for acute lymphoblastic leukemia, so the T cells may come from the graft donor. The specimen was PBMCs, mostly from graft donor cells, collected 360 days after TCRalphabeta/CD19-depleted stem cell transplant. CDR3 DNA: TGCGCCAGCAGCTTATTAGCGCAGTCTGGGGCCAACGTCCTGACTTTC. This translates into CASSLLAQSGANVLTF.